This T cell receptor beta chain came from a study of T-cell reconstitution after alpha-beta-depleted transplantation in children. Study-level results: The authors attributed T-cell counts and diversity one year after transplant mostly to newly produced T cells. Several hundred expanded graft clones reportedly supplied alpha-beta T cells about two months after transplant.

CDR3 length: 14 amino acids. V lost 4 bases and J lost 6, with 16 bases in between. Per the germline V gene, CDR1 is MNHEY and CDR2 is SVGAGI. Worth noting for this clonotype: Its antigen is undetermined.

TCRbeta library preparation incorporated unique molecular identifiers. TCRdb reprocessed the PCR reads with MiXCR, giving one entry per CDR3 protein. The sample lists hundreds of thousands of distinct CDR3 sequences; approximately 15% were seen once. The sequencing here drew on PBMCs, mostly from graft donor cells, taken 360 days after TCRalphabeta/CD19-depleted stem cell transplant. The genes are TRBV6-5 and TRBJ2-7; the D gene is possibly TRBD1 (5 bases). The source of this sequence is a male patient between 2 and 10 years old who had a stem cell transplant for acute lymphoblastic leukemia, so the T cells may come from the graft donor. CDR3 loop: CASSLGLDSREQYF. CDR3 bases: TGTGCCAGCAGTTTGGGGCTAGATAGTCGCGAGCAGTACTTC.